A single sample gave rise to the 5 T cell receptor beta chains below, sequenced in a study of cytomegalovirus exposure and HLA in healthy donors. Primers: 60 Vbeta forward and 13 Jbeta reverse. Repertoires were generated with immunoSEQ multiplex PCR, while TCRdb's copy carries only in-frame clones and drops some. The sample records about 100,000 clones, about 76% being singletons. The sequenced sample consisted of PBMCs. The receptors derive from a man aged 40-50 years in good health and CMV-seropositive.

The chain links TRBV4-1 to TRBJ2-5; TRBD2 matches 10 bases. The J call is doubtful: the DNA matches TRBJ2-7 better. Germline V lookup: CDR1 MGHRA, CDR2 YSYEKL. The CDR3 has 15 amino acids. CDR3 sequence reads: CASSQGGTSAYEQYF. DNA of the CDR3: TGCGCCAGCAGCCAAGGCGGGACTAGCGCCTACGAGCAGTACTTC.

CDR3 in amino acids: CASSWGDRDHYGYTF. In DNA, the CDR3 is TGTGCCAGCAGCTGGGGGGACAGGGACCACTATGGCTACACCTTC. The chain links TRBV5-6 to TRBJ1-2, with TRBD1 identical over 9 bases. Germline V CDR1 and CDR2: SGHDT, YYEEEE. This CDR3 region has 15 residues. V was clipped by 3 bases and J by 3 bases; unmatched bases: 6.

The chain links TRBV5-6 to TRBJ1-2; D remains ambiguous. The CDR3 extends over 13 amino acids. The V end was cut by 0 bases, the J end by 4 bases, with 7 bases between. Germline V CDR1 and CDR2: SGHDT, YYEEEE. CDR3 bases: TGTGCCAGCAGCTTGGGTCAGGTCTATGGCTACACCTTC. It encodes CASSLGQVYGYTF.

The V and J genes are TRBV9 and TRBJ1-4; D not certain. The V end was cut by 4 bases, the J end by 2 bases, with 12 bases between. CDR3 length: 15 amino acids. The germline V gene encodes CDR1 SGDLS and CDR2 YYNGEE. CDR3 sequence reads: CASSFSGITNEKLFF. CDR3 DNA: TGTGCCAGCAGCTTTTCGGGGATTACTAATGAAAAACTGTTTTTT.

The CDR3: CASSLAGTGYDEQFF. Written as DNA, the CDR3 is TGCGCCAGCAGCCTCGCCGGGACAGGGTATGATGAGCAGTTCTTC. V and J are TRBV4-1 and TRBJ2-1; 9 nucleotides line up with TRBD1. The CDR3 extends over 15 amino acids. The V and J ends lost 4 bases and 8 bases, in that order; junction bases with no gene match: 9. Per the germline V gene, CDR1 is MGHRA and CDR2 is YSYEKL.